The clone carrying this T cell receptor (beta chain) was seen only once. This sample was taken from a study of blood T cell repertoires in COVID-19. Across the whole study: Sites across the United States, Italy and Spain contributed samples from acute and convalescent COVID-19. Nucleic acid was either cDNA or gDNA, and it came from T cells, B-cell-depleted T cells, or PBMCs.

In the study's own analysis: Estimation of nucleated cell counts was performed using reference gene primer amplification. The assay was immunoSEQ multiplex PCR, and TCRdb's table has in-frame clones only and misses some. V and J calls and clone size follow that table, whereas D and trimming were derived from the DNA. The data hold 90,000 to 120,000 clones, with approximately 89% observed a single time. The sequenced material came from peripheral blood. This TCR came from a man in his forties or fifties with active or convalescent COVID-19.

CDR3 protein: CASSISGTGQETQYF. CDR3 in DNA: TGTGCCAGTAGTATCTCGGGTACAGGGCAAGAGACCCAGTACTTC. The rearrangement links TRBV19 to TRBJ2-5; D perhaps matches TRBD1 (6 bases). Trimming took off 3 bases at V and 2 bases at J, with 13 bases between the two ends. Germline V gene data show CDR1 as LNHDA and CDR2 as SQIVND (reference sequence). The CDR3 spans 15 residues.